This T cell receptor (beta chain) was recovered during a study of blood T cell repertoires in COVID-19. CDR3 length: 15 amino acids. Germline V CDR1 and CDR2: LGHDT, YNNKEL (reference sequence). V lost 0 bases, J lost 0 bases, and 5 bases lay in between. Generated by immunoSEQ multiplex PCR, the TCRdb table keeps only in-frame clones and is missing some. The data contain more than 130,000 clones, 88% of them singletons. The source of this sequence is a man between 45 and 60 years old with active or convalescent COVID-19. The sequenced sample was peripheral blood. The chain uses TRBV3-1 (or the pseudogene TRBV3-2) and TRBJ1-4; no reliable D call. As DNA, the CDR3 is TGTGCCAGCAGCCAAGATCCAACAACTAATGAAAAACTGTTTTTT. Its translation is CASSQDPTTNEKLFF.